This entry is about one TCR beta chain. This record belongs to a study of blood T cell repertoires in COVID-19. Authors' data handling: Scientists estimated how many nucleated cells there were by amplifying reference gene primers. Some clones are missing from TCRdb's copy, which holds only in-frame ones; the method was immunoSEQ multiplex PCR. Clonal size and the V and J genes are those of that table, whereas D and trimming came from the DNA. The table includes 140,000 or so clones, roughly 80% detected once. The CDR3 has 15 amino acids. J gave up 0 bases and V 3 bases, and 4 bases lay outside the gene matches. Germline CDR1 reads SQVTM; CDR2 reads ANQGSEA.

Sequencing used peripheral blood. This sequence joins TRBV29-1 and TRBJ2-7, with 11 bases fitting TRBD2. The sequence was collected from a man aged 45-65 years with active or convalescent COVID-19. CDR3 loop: CSVEFTSGSSYEQYF. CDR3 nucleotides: TGCAGCGTTGAGTTTACTAGCGGGAGCTCCTACGAGCAGTACTTC.